The 30 T cell receptor beta chains given below trace back to one sample, sequenced in a study of T cell changes during pregnancy in multiple sclerosis. Only in-frame clones appear in the TCRdb table, and some are missing; sequencing was by immunoSEQ multiplex PCR. This table has approximately 90,000 clones, over 90% appearing once. Sequencing was performed on peripheral blood, taken in the third trimester of pregnancy. All receptors come from a female donor with multiple sclerosis, enrolled in a pregnancy study.

This chain uses TRBV27 with TRBJ2-1, with 8 bases aligning to TRBD2. Germline CDR1 MNHEY, CDR2 SMNVEV (reference sequence). With V trimmed by 5 bases and J by 3 bases, 9 bases remained unmatched. This CDR3 contains 16 residues. DNA for the CDR3: TGTGCCAGCAGTAAGACTACTAGCGGTAACTACAATGAGCAGTTCTTC. Translated: CASSKTTSGNYNEQFF.

This clone was recorded only once. The chain links TRBV7-9 to TRBJ1-3, with D perhaps matching TRBD1 (5 bases). V dropped 2 bases and J dropped 2 bases, with 13 bases sitting between them. The CDR3 runs 16 residues. Germline V gene data show CDR1 as SEHNR and CDR2 as FQNEAQ (reference sequence). The CDR3 is CASSLNLIRAGNTIYF. CDR3 sequence (DNA): TGTGCCAGCAGCTTAAATTTAATCAGGGCTGGAAACACCATATATTTT.

The chain links TRBV7-2 to TRBJ2-1; 9 positions agree with TRBD2. CDR1 is SGHTA, CDR2 FQGNSA, per germline. V gave up 1 base and J gave up 9 bases; unmatched junction bases: 10. This CDR3 is 16 amino acids long. CDR3 nucleotide sequence: TGTGCCAGCAGCTTAGAGCCGGGACTAGCTTCAGGTGAGCAGTTCTTC. Encoded protein: CASSLEPGLASGEQFF.

The rearrangement links TRBV14 to TRBJ2-7; TRBD1 matches 7 bases. This CDR3 contains 13 residues. The trim removed 4 bases at V and 6 bases at J, leaving 6 bases unmatched. Germline lookup yields CDR1 SGHDN and CDR2 FVKESK. CDR3 residues: CASSLTGRSEQYF. CDR3 in DNA: TGTGCCAGCAGCCTGACAGGGCGGAGCGAGCAGTACTTC.

The DNA of the CDR3 is TGTGCCAGCAGCTTAGAAGGGGGGGCTTACACTGAAGCTTTCTTT. Translated: CASSLEGGAYTEAFF. The chain links TRBV7-9 to TRBJ1-1; perhaps TRBD1 as D (6 bases). CDR1 is SEHNR, CDR2 FQNEAQ, per germline (reference sequence). The CDR3 runs 15 residues. The ends were cut back, 1 base at V and 3 bases at J, with 12 bases in the middle.

The sample holds one count of this clone. The rearrangement uses TRBV4-2 and TRBJ2-2; D possibly corresponds to TRBD2 (6 bases). Per germline, CDR1 LGHNA and CDR2 YNFKEQ. This CDR3 is built from 17 residues. V was shortened by 3 bases and J by 6 bases, with 20 bases between the two germline ends. Written as DNA, the CDR3 is TGTGCCAGCAGCCACCGCATCCGGGACTCCAGGCCCGGGGAGCTGTTTTTT. Translation gives CASSHRIRDSRPGELFF.

CDR3 DNA: TGTGCCAGCAGCCCAAGACCTAGCGGATACACCGGGGAGCTGTTTTTT. Translation: CASSPRPSGYTGELFF. This chain joins TRBV9 and TRBJ2-2; the match to TRBD2 covers 7 bases. Trimming at V came to 4 bases and at J to 3 bases, leaving 9 bases not matched to a gene. This CDR3 is built from 16 residues. The germline gives CDR1 SGDLS, CDR2 YYNGEE. Full variable domain (missing parts from reference TRBV9 and TRBJ2-2): DSGVTQTPKHLITATGQRVTLRCSPRSGDLSVYWYQQSLDQGLQFLIQYYNGEERAKGNILERFSAQQFPDLHSELNLSSLELGDSALYFCASSPRPSGYTGELFFGEGSRLTVL.

This chain connects TRBV7-9 to TRBJ1-1; 9 bases match TRBD1. CDR3 length equals 14 residues. Per germline, CDR1 SEHNR and CDR2 FQNEAQ (reference sequence). V shed 5 bases, J shed 6 bases, and the junction held 7 bases outside the gene matches. The CDR3 protein is CASSPGQGTPEAFF. CDR3 nucleotide sequence: TGTGCCAGCAGCCCGGGACAGGGCACCCCTGAAGCTTTCTTT.

V is TRBV5-1 and J is TRBJ1-4; TRBD1 matches at 12 bases. The germline V gene has CDR1 SGHRS and CDR2 YFSETQ. V lost 4 bases and J lost 7; bases outside the gene matches: 5. The CDR3 is 15 amino acids. CDR3 loop: CASSRGQGAGEKLFF. The CDR3, as DNA: TGCGCCAGCAGCCGGGGACAGGGGGCCGGTGAAAAACTGTTTTTT.

This chain connects TRBV10-2 to TRBJ1-1; a possible D gene is TRBD1 (5 bases). V was shortened by 1 base and J by 5 bases, with 20 bases between the two germline ends. Germline V gives CDR1 WSHSY, CDR2 SAAADI. The CDR3 length is 17 residues. The CDR3 protein is CASSELKRFRGWTEAFF. CDR3 sequence (DNA): TGCGCCAGCAGTGAGTTGAAGAGGTTCCGGGGGTGGACTGAAGCTTTCTTT.

J is TRBJ1-6 and V is TRBV4-1; 10 bases align to TRBD1. Germline V gene sequence: CDR1 MGHRA, CDR2 YSYEKL. The CDR3 sequence is 15 residues long. The J segment lost 8 bases and the V segment lost 3 bases, leaving 4 bases of the junction unmatched. CDR3 bases: TGCGCCAGCAGCCAGTCGACAGGGGGCCATTCACCCCTCCACTTT. This sequence encodes CASSQSTGGHSPLHF.

This clone is a singleton in its sample. The chain couples TRBV4-3 to TRBJ2-1; 7 bases agree with TRBD1. The V segment lost 3 bases and the J segment 11 bases; nucleotides outside the gene matches: 4. The length of the CDR3 is 12 residues. The germline V gene has CDR1 LGHNA and CDR2 YSLEER. The CDR3 spells CASSQDRSKQFF. DNA of the CDR3: TGCGCCAGCAGCCAGGACAGGAGCAAGCAGTTCTTC.

The chain combines TRBV11-2 with TRBJ2-2; D gene ambiguous. From germline, CDR1 is SGHAT and CDR2 FQNNGV. V was cut by 1 base and J by 5 bases, with 5 bases left in between. CDR3 length: 13 residues. CDR3 region: CASSLAATGELFF. The CDR3 DNA reads as TGTGCCAGCAGCTTAGCCGCGACCGGGGAGCTGTTTTTT.

The gene calls are TRBV5-1 and TRBJ2-5, with TRBD2 matching over 13 bases. CDR1 SGHRS and CDR2 YFSETQ come from the germline V gene. There are 16 residues in the CDR3. Trimming removed 4 bases from V and 5 bases from J; junction bases left unmatched: 8. CDR3 protein: CASSLLTSGRAETQYF. In DNA form, the CDR3 reads TGCGCCAGCAGCCTACTAACTAGCGGGAGGGCGGAGACCCAGTACTTC.

V usage is TRBV5-1 and J usage is TRBJ2-1, with TRBD2 as a possible D gene (5 bases). The V end lost 0 bases, the J end lost 3 bases, and 13 bases lay between the germline ends. Germline loops: CDR1 SGHRS, CDR2 YFSETQ. The CDR3 runs to 16 residues. CDR3 nucleotides: TGCGCCAGCAGCTTGGAGGTTAGCGCAATCTACAATGAGCAGTTCTTC. This codes for CASSLEVSAIYNEQFF.

This clone was found once. V usage is TRBV30 and J usage is TRBJ2-3; a possible D gene is TRBD1 (5 bases). Between the trimmed V and J ends, which lost 2 bases and 2 bases, there was a span of 14 bases. This CDR3 comprises 15 residues. CDR1 and CDR2 (germline): GTSNPN, SVGIG (reference sequence). CDR3 residues: CAWSPHRLNTDTQYF. CDR3 nucleotide sequence: TGTGCCTGGAGTCCCCACAGGCTGAACACAGATACGCAGTATTTT.

The V gene is TRBV9, the J gene TRBJ2-7, with TRBD2 matching 11 bases. The CDR3 contains 19 residues. Trimming at V came to 0 bases and at J to 5 bases, leaving 16 bases not matched to a gene. CDR1 is SGDLS and CDR2 is YYNGEE in the germline V gene. CDR3 DNA: TGTGCCAGCAGCGTAGGACTAGCGGGATTTAATAAACCTGGGGACGAGCAGTACTTC. Translation gives CASSVGLAGFNKPGDEQYF.

This chain connects TRBV6-6 to TRBJ2-7; 10 nucleotides agree with TRBD1. CDR3 size: 14 residues. Germline CDR1 reads MNHNY; CDR2 reads SVGAGI (reference sequence). The V gene end was trimmed by 6 bases and the J gene end by 4 bases; junction bases not matched to a gene: 6. CDR3 DNA sequence: TGTGCCAGCAGGTCTGACAGGGGGCCGTACGAGCAGTACTTC. This encodes CASRSDRGPYEQYF.

This chain joins TRBV5-4 and TRBJ2-1, with a possible D match to TRBD2 (5 bases). CDR1 is SGHNT, CDR2 YYREEE, per germline (reference sequence). The CDR3 length is 14 residues. V was cut by 3 bases and J by 6 bases, with 13 bases left in between. CDR3 in amino acids: CASSYKRRANEQFF. In nucleotides, the CDR3 is TGTGCCAGCAGCTATAAGAGGCGGGCCAATGAGCAGTTCTTC.

This chain links TRBV18 with TRBJ1-1; unclear D gene. The V gene's germline CDR1 is KGHSH and CDR2 LQKENI. With 3 bases removed from V and 3 bases from J, the gap between germline ends came to 11 bases. The CDR3 is 14 residues long. The DNA for the CDR3 is TGTGCCAGCTCACCTAAGGGCGGGGACACTGAAGCTTTCTTT. Protein: CASSPKGGDTEAFF.

The V gene is TRBV4-3, the J gene TRBJ2-3; TRBD2 agrees at 8 bases. The V gene end was trimmed by 4 bases and the J gene end by 5 bases; junction bases not matched to a gene: 11. Germline V gene data show CDR1 as LGHNA and CDR2 as YSLEER. This CDR3 contains 16 residues. CDR3 bases: TGCGCCAGCAGCCGAGACGGGACTAGTGTGGGAGATACGCAGTATTTT. Translation: CASSRDGTSVGDTQYF.

V usage is TRBV2 and J usage is TRBJ2-1; D unresolved. This CDR3 comprises 12 residues. Per the germline V gene, CDR1 is SNHLY and CDR2 is FYNNEI. V lost 4 bases, J lost 6 bases, and 7 bases lay in between. The CDR3 region is CASSVQLNEQFF. CDR3 bases: TGTGCCAGCAGTGTTCAACTCAATGAGCAGTTCTTC.

This chain joins TRBV30 and TRBJ2-7; D may be TRBD1 (6 bases). CDR3 length equals 13 residues. Between the trimmed V and J ends, which lost 3 bases and 6 bases, there was a span of 15 bases. Germline V lookup: CDR1 GTSNPN, CDR2 SVGIG (reference sequence). CDR3 protein: CAWSATGSSEQYF. In DNA, the CDR3 is TGTGCCTGGAGCGCGACAGGTAGCAGCGAGCAGTACTTC.

This sequence joins TRBV2 and TRBJ2-1, with 8 nucleotides matching TRBD2. The CDR3 length is 18 residues. Germline-derived CDR1 and CDR2 are SNHLY and FYNNEI. V lost 4 bases to trimming and J lost 5 bases; unmatched junction nucleotides: 16. The DNA of the CDR3 is TGTGCCAGCAGTGTGAGTAGCGGGATGAGTGTCCCCAACAATGAGCAGTTCTTC. This codes for CASSVSSGMSVPNNEQFF.

The chain joins TRBV25-1 to TRBJ2-2; D perhaps matches TRBD1 (5 bases). CDR1 is MGHDK and CDR2 is SYGVNS in the germline V gene. The CDR3 has 15 amino acids. V lost 4 bases to trimming and J lost 2 bases, with 11 bases between them. CDR3 nucleotides: TGTGCCAGCAGTGGGGTAGGGGCTAACACCGGGGAGCTGTTTTTT. This codes for CASSGVGANTGELFF. The full variable domain, with the rest looked up from reference TRBV25-1 and TRBJ2-2, is EADIYQTPRYLVIGTGKKITLECSQTMGHDKMYWYQQDPGMELHLIHYSYGVNSTEKGDLSSESTVSRIRTEHFPLTLESARPSHTSQYLCASSGVGANTGELFFGEGSRLTVL.

V and J are TRBV5-5 and TRBJ2-1; no clear D. This CDR3 is 15 amino acids long. Trimming stripped 0 bases from V and 1 base from J, with 8 bases between. CDR1 is SGHKS and CDR2 is YYEKEE in the germline V gene (reference sequence). CDR3 residues: CASSLGQASYNEQFF. The CDR3 nucleotides are TGTGCCAGCAGCTTGGGGCAGGCTTCCTACAATGAGCAGTTCTTC.

V gene TRBV9 combines with J gene TRBJ1-2; 8 bases fit TRBD1. The V gene's germline CDR1 is SGDLS and CDR2 YYNGEE. The CDR3 contains 17 residues. J gave up 8 bases and V 0 bases, and 15 bases lay outside the gene matches. The chain's CDR3 is CASSVVPDRVIWGGYTF. The CDR3 DNA follows: TGTGCCAGCAGCGTAGTCCCGGACAGGGTAATTTGGGGAGGCTACACCTTC.

The gene calls are TRBV25-1 and TRBJ2-5, with 7 bases lining up with TRBD1. V was clipped by 4 bases and J by 5 bases; unmatched bases: 4. This CDR3 contains 13 residues. The germline gives CDR1 MGHDK, CDR2 SYGVNS. The CDR3 DNA is TGTGCCAGCAGTGCCAGGGGGTGGGAGACCCAGTACTTC. It is translated as CASSARGWETQYF.

The chain has TRBV19 and TRBJ2-2; TRBD1 matches at 7 bases. Germline-derived CDR1 and CDR2 are LNHDA and SQIVND (reference sequence). This CDR3 region has 15 residues. The V and J ends lost 6 bases and 0 bases, in that order; junction bases with no gene match: 4. The CDR3 is CASSPQGANTGELFF. The DNA for the CDR3 is TGTGCCAGTAGCCCCCAGGGGGCGAACACCGGGGAGCTGTTTTTT.

This clone was seen once. The chain links TRBV4-1 to TRBJ2-5; TRBD1 matches at 7 bases. The CDR3 consists of 14 residues. Germline V gene sequence: CDR1 MGHRA, CDR2 YSYEKL. V shed 5 bases, J shed 2 bases, and the junction held 5 bases outside the gene matches. The CDR3 sequence: CASSYRQGQETQYF. The CDR3 DNA reads TGCGCCAGCAGCTACCGACAGGGACAAGAGACCCAGTACTTC.